Following are 10 T cell receptor beta chains from one sample sequenced in a study of CD8 T cells in Susac syndrome. The RNA, about 0.45 to 1 ug, was put through reverse transcription using random hexamers. From the immunoSEQ multiplex PCR reads, TCRdb called clonotypes with MiXCR, one entry per CDR3 protein. The table shows more than 200,000 distinct CDR3 sequences, with just under 95% occurring only once. The sample taken for sequencing was CD4+ T cells from PBMCs. The origin of the receptors is a human donor with multiple sclerosis.

V usage is TRBV4-1 and J usage is TRBJ2-1; D is perhaps TRBD2 (6 bases). Germline V gives CDR1 MGHRA, CDR2 YSYEKL. V lost 4 bases, J lost 15 bases, and 19 bases lay in between. CDR3 size: 13 residues. The CDR3 is CASSPHSGSGMFF. The CDR3, as DNA: TGCGCCAGCAGCCCCCATAGCGGTTCGGGGATGTTCTTC.

The gene calls are TRBV6-4 and TRBJ1-5; maybe TRBD1 (5 bases). From germline, CDR1 is MRHNA and CDR2 SNTAGT. V lost 4 bases to trimming and J lost 2 bases, with 9 bases between them. The CDR3 runs 14 residues. CDR3: CASSAREGNQPQHF. CDR3 nucleotides: TGTGCCAGCAGTGCCAGGGAGGGCAATCAGCCCCAGCATTTT.

The chain has TRBV2 and TRBJ1-1; D unresolved. This CDR3 has 15 amino acids. Trimming pared 7 bases from V and 1 base from J, leaving 16 bases between. Germline lookup yields CDR1 SNHLY and CDR2 FYNNEI. In DNA form, the CDR3 reads TGTGCCAGCAAGTTCATGGGCGGAACGAACACTGAAGCTTTCTTT. Residues: CASKFMGGTNTEAFF.

The rearrangement uses TRBV12-3 or TRBV12-4 and TRBJ1-5, with 9 bases identical to TRBD1. The CDR3 is 14 residues long. Germline trimming cut 3 bases from V and 7 bases from J; bases unmatched to any gene: 4. In nucleotides, the CDR3 is TGTGCCAGCAGTTTCACAGGGGGCGGACAGCCCCAGCATTTT. It encodes CASSFTGGGQPQHF.

The chain uses TRBV12-3 or TRBV12-4 and TRBJ2-3; perhaps TRBD2 as D (7 bases). This CDR3 comprises 15 residues. The V gene lost 0 bases and the J gene lost 4 bases, with 11 bases spanning the gap. The CDR3 DNA follows: TGTGCCAGCAGTTTAGCGAGGGAGGGGGCAGATACGCAGTATTTT. This translates into CASSLAREGADTQYF.

As DNA, the CDR3 is TGTGCCAGCAGCTTAGAGTCGGCAGGTTCAATCCTATACTCCTACAATGAGCAGTTCTTC. Residues: CASSLESAGSILYSYNEQFF. This chain uses TRBV11-1 with TRBJ2-1, with D uncertain. The V end was cut by 1 base, the J end by 0 bases, with 22 bases between. The germline CDR1 and CDR2 sequences are SGHAT and FQDESV (reference sequence). The CDR3 sequence is 20 residues long.

The chain carries TRBV23-1 and TRBJ1-2; the D is unclear. TRBV23-1 is flagged as an ORF with uncertain function. The ends were cut back, 0 bases at V and 5 bases at J, with 16 bases in the middle. The CDR3 length is 16 residues. CDR3 in DNA: TGCGCCAGCAGTCAATCGTCGGCCGACGGCGGATATGGCTACACCTTC. Protein product: CASSQSSADGGYGYTF.

The chain carries TRBV30 and TRBJ1-2; D not certain. Germline V gene lookup returns CDR1 GTSNPN and CDR2 SVGIG (reference sequence). The ends were cut back, 2 bases at V and 8 bases at J, with 12 bases in the middle. The CDR3 length is 12 residues. The CDR3 region is CAWSRQAPGYTF. The CDR3 DNA sequence: TGTGCCTGGAGTCGGCAGGCCCCCGGCTACACCTTC.

The rearrangement uses TRBV7-2 and TRBJ2-5; D may be TRBD2 (5 bases). V was pared by 4 bases and J by 1 base, with 10 bases between. Germline CDR1 is SGHTA and CDR2 is FQGNSA. This CDR3 has 14 residues. For the CDR3, the DNA is TGTGCCAGCAGCTCCCTAGGACTCCAAGAGACCCAGTACTTC. Translation gives CASSSLGLQETQYF.

This sequence joins TRBV19 and TRBJ1-1, with D maybe TRBD1 (5 bases). Germline V lookup: CDR1 LNHDA, CDR2 SQIVND (reference sequence). V was trimmed by 3 bases and J by 5 bases, leaving 13 bases between them. The CDR3 runs to 14 residues. In DNA, the CDR3 is TGTGCCAGTAGTATGGGGGTGGCCGGGACTGAAGCTTTCTTT. This sequence encodes CASSMGVAGTEAFF.